The next 9 T cell receptor beta chains were all read from a single sample in a study of CD4 and CD8 cells across lung adenocarcinoma regions. From the PCR reads, TCRdb called clonotypes with MiXCR, one entry per CDR3 protein. The sample lists several thousand distinct CDR3 sequences, 50% occurring once. The sequenced material came from CD8+ T cells from the margin of a lung tumor. The receptor source for this set is a female donor with lung adenocarcinoma. The CD4 and CD8 labels of this study may be unreliable.

The chain has TRBV4-1 and TRBJ1-1, with a possible D match to TRBD1 (5 bases). V gave up 0 bases and J gave up 5 bases, with 13 bases separating them. This CDR3 region has 15 residues. Germline-derived CDR1 and CDR2 are MGHRA and YSYEKL. The CDR3 here is CASSQDGQGGTEAFF. The CDR3 coding sequence is TGCGCCAGCAGCCAAGATGGGCAGGGTGGAACTGAAGCTTTCTTT.

The rearrangement links TRBV27 to TRBJ1-4; no definite D call. Germline-derived CDR1 and CDR2 are MNHEY and SMNVEV (reference sequence). V dropped 7 bases and J dropped 11 bases, with 14 bases sitting between them. This CDR3 spans 12 amino acids. The CDR3 is CASKGAMGKLFF. CDR3 coding DNA: TGTGCCAGCAAGGGAGCTATGGGCAAACTGTTTTTT.

The V call is TRBV6-1, the J call TRBJ2-2; maybe TRBD1 (6 bases). The tail of the sequence fits TRBJ2-3 better, so the J call may be wrong. CDR1 is MNHNS and CDR2 is SASEGT in the germline V gene. This CDR3 comprises 15 residues. The CDR3 protein is CASSSATVNTGTQYF. The CDR3 DNA reads TGTGCCAGCAGTAGCGCTACAGTGAACACAGGGACGCAGTATTTT.

This sequence joins TRBV11-2 and TRBJ2-3, with 14 bases aligning to TRBD2. Trimming at V came to 6 bases and at J to 0 bases, leaving 17 bases not matched to a gene. The CDR3 sequence is 21 residues long. The germline V gene encodes CDR1 SGHAT and CDR2 FQNNGV. The CDR3 loop is CASSPPPGLAGVAASTDTQYF. The CDR3 DNA sequence: TGTGCCAGCAGTCCCCCCCCGGGACTAGCGGGAGTCGCCGCTAGCACAGATACGCAGTATTTT.

This clonotype has ten or more counts. The J gene is TRBJ2-3, the V gene TRBV12-3 or TRBV12-4; D not certain. This CDR3 is built from 14 residues. V was clipped by 4 bases and J by 2 bases, with 10 bases between them. This chain's CDR3 is CASSYPRLTDTQYF. The CDR3 region has the DNA TGTGCCAGCAGTTATCCGCGTCTCACAGATACGCAGTATTTT.

The V call is TRBV3-1, the J call TRBJ2-1, with D tentatively TRBD2 (7 bases). CDR1 is LGHDT and CDR2 is YNNKEL in the germline V gene (reference sequence). This CDR3 is built from 13 residues. V was trimmed by 7 bases and J by 4 bases, leaving 11 bases between them. The chain's CDR3 is CASMAGAYNEQFF. CDR3 bases: TGTGCCAGCATGGCGGGGGCGTACAATGAGCAGTTCTTC.

The chain has TRBV27 and TRBJ2-5, with D tentatively TRBD2 (7 bases). The DNA end is more similar to TRBJ2-7, so the J call may be wrong. The CDR3 is 16 residues long. Germline-derived CDR1 and CDR2 are MNHEY and SMNVEV (reference sequence). CDR3 in amino acids: CASSYRGGAIFYEQYF. DNA for the CDR3: TGTGCCAGCAGTTACCGAGGGGGGGCGATTTTCTACGAGCAGTACTTC.

This clonotype was counted only a few times. V is TRBV5-1 and J is TRBJ2-1, with D hard to call. With 5 bases removed from V and 3 bases from J, the gap between germline ends came to 12 bases. Germline V gene lookup returns CDR1 SGHRS and CDR2 YFSETQ. CDR3 length: 14 amino acids. The CDR3 coding sequence is TGCGCCAGCAGGAGCGAAGGGAACTACAATGAGCAGTTCTTC. Translating gives CASRSEGNYNEQFF.

The chain recombines TRBV6-5 with TRBJ2-3; D gene ambiguous. Trimming pared 0 bases from V and 4 bases from J, leaving 14 bases between. The CDR3 covers 16 residues. Looked up from germline, CDR1 is MNHEY and CDR2 is SVGAGI. The DNA of the CDR3 is TGTGCCAGCAGTTACTCCCCTGCTTCCCCGCCAGATACGCAGTATTTT. As protein: CASSYSPASPPDTQYF.